This TCR beta chain was sequenced during a study of CD8 T cells in ankylosing spondylitis (dated by TCRdb to about 2017). A note on the overall study: The study profiled T cell receptor beta repertoires in healthy donors and ankylosing spondylitis patients to find disease-linked TCR variants. The whole study cohort included 85 to 120 healthy donors and 20 to 30 ankylosing spondylitis patients. Peripheral blood samples were taken, and synovial fluid was additionally collected from ankylosing spondylitis patients.

Data came from an Illumina HiSeq 2500. Quantitative 5'-RACE with molecular barcodes was used to prepare TCR beta libraries. In the source study's methods: A new computational method, built on a probabilistic model of VDJ rearrangement, was used to identify disease-linked TCR variants. TCRdb redid the processing of the public reads, applying fastp at Q25 and MiXCR, and retained in-frame beta chains. Records with the same CDR3 protein are collapsed into one entry carrying the most frequent genes and DNA. TCRdb, not the original authors, processed these V and J calls. In this sample the table shows just under 350,000 distinct CDR3 sequences, roughly 14% of which occur a single time. Of the sample, around 0.99% falls within the top ten clones. Overall results and qualifications from the work: The disease-linked clones showed a CD8+ phenotype and occurred at relatively low frequencies in peripheral blood. Some TCR beta motif variants had previously been reported in synovial fluid and blood of reactive arthritis patients, which suggested common disease-initiation mechanisms. A TCR beta motif made up of fewer than 10 highly homologous amino acid variants appeared to be characteristic of blood from ankylosing spondylitis patients. The disease-linked clones were reported as significantly enriched in matched synovial fluid samples from ankylosing spondylitis patients.

A remark on this clonotype: Its antigen remains unidentified. No per-base quality is available; no much larger clone lies one base away.

The V and J ends are trimmed by 7 bases and 6 bases, leaving 12 bases between them. The cysteine opens and the phenylalanine closes a CDR3 of 12 amino acids. Kept here is only the CDR3 DNA, which spans 36 bases and is read in frame from base 1. Reading the germline V gene gives CDR1 SGHRS and CDR2 YFSETQ. This TCR was sampled from a male donor with ankylosing spondylitis or in good health (not recorded which). The chain is made from TRBV5-1 and TRBJ2-3; TRBD1 could be the D gene, as 6 bases match. Sequencing used blood, either unsorted or a sorted T cell fraction (not recorded which). The DNA is TGCGCCAGCCACGAAACAGGGGATACGCAGTATTTT. Its protein is CASHETGDTQYF.